What follows are 31 T cell receptor beta chains derived from one specimen sequenced in a study of response to subunit inactivated influenza vaccine. TCRdb itself ran the RT-PCR reads through MiXCR, one entry per CDR3 protein. This sample carries 800,000 or so distinct CDR3 sequences, 21% of them seen once, and the ten largest clones take about a tenth. Specimen: PBMCs from blood, collected more than 4 days after vaccination. These receptors all stem from a man in his forties or fifties who received an inactivated influenza vaccine.

The CDR3, as DNA: TGTGCCAGCAGCGCCGGTACTAACTATGGCTACACCTTC. This encodes CASSAGTNYGYTF. The chain couples TRBV11-2 to TRBJ1-2, with D unclear. There are 13 residues in the CDR3. Germline loops: CDR1 SGHAT, CDR2 FQNNGV. Deletions cut 5 bases from V and 0 bases from J, with 7 bases between. The entire variable domain, with the rest obtained from reference TRBV11-2 and TRBJ1-2, is as follows: EAGVAQSPRYKIIEKRQSVAFWCNPISGHATLYWYQQILGQGPKLLIQFQNNGVVDDSQLPKDRFSAERLKGVDSTLKIQPAKLEDSAVYLCASSAGTNYGYTFGSGTRLTVV.

Only a few counts were recorded for this clonotype. The chain has TRBV12-3 or TRBV12-4 and TRBJ2-2; D possibly uses TRBD1 or TRBD2 (6 bases each). V was clipped by 8 bases and J by 0 bases, with 13 bases between them. The CDR3 consists of 15 residues. In DNA, the CDR3 is TGTGCCAGCTTCAAAGGGGGGACGAACACCGGGGAGCTGTTTTTT. As protein: CASFKGGTNTGELFF.

This clonotype was seen a few times. V usage is TRBV25-1 and J usage is TRBJ2-7; possibly TRBD1 or TRBD2 for D (6 bases each). The germline gives CDR1 MGHDK, CDR2 SYGVNS. The V end lost 7 bases, the J end lost 2 bases, and 15 bases lay between the germline ends. The CDR3 loop spans 14 amino acids. The CDR3 here is CASTRGGLTYEQYF. CDR3 DNA: TGTGCCAGCACCCGAGGGGGACTTACCTACGAGCAGTACTTC.

In DNA, the CDR3 is TGCAGTGCTAGAGCTCCCGGGGTCAAAGAAGCTTTCTTT. Encoded protein: CSARAPGVKEAFF. The V call is TRBV20-1, the J call TRBJ1-1; D unclear. CDR1 and CDR2 from the germline V gene are DFQATT and SNEGSKA (reference sequence). Trimming pared 1 base from V and 8 bases from J, leaving 14 bases between. The CDR3 spans 13 residues.

For the CDR3, the DNA is TGTGCCAGCAGTCGGATCCGGGACAGGGCTTTGAACACTGAAGCTTTCTTT. Encoded protein: CASSRIRDRALNTEAFF. This chain connects TRBV28 to TRBJ1-1; 9 nucleotides agree with TRBD1. V was pared by 5 bases and J by 0 bases, with 10 bases of the junction left unmatched. The CDR3 runs 17 residues. CDR1 and CDR2 (germline): MDHEN, SYDVKM. The variable domain in full, completed from reference TRBV28 and TRBJ1-1, reads DVKVTQSSRYLVKRTGEKVFLECVQDMDHENMFWYRQDPGLGLRLIYFSYDVKMKEKGDIPEGYSVSREKKERFSLILESASTNQTSMYLCASSRIRDRALNTEAFFGQGTRLTVV.

V is TRBV7-9 and J is TRBJ1-1, with a weak D call TRBD1 (6 bases). Germline V CDR1 and CDR2: SEHNR, FQNEAQ (reference sequence). This CDR3 has 16 residues. CDR3 sequence: CATAWDKTLTGLEAFF. CDR3 bases: TGTGCTACCGCTTGGGACAAGACTCTCACGGGACTGGAAGCTTTCTTT.

The chain couples TRBV6-5 to TRBJ2-3; the D is unclear. V was shortened by 2 bases and J by 0 bases, with 21 bases between the two germline ends. Germline V CDR1 and CDR2: MNHEY, SVGAGI. There are 19 residues in the CDR3. The CDR3 DNA is TGTGCCAGCAGTTACGGTGGAAGCCGGGCCCCACTTAGCACAGATACGCAGTATTTT. This encodes CASSYGGSRAPLSTDTQYF.

J is TRBJ2-7 and V is TRBV9; TRBD2 is a possible D gene (5 bases). V was shortened by 0 bases and J by 0 bases, with 10 bases between the two germline ends. The CDR3 length is 15 residues. From germline, CDR1 is SGDLS and CDR2 YYNGEE. CDR3 DNA: TGTGCCAGCAGCGTAGGGACTGGGAGCTCCTACGAGCAGTACTTC. This sequence encodes CASSVGTGSSYEQYF.

The chain is built from TRBV7-6 and TRBJ2-5; D call uncertain. The CDR3 totals 15 residues. The V end was cut by 0 bases, the J end by 0 bases, with 8 bases between. Looked up from germline, CDR1 is SGHVS and CDR2 is FNYEAQ. In nucleotides, the CDR3 is TGTGCCAGCAGCTTAGCCCCCCTAAACCAAGAGACCCAGTACTTC. Protein: CASSLAPLNQETQYF.

This clonotype was detected only a few times. The rearrangement uses TRBV7-2 and TRBJ1-2, with 12 bases lining up with TRBD1. The CDR3 has 15 residues. J gave up 4 bases and V 5 bases, and 5 bases lay outside the gene matches. The germline CDR1 and CDR2 sequences are SGHTA and FQGNSA. The CDR3 region has the DNA TGTGCCAGCAGCCCGCCGGGACAGGGGGCCTATGGCTACACCTTC. Amino acids: CASSPPGQGAYGYTF.

A few counts support this clonotype. The genes are TRBV20-1 and TRBJ2-5; no clear D gene. This CDR3 comprises 12 residues. Germline CDR1 DFQATT, CDR2 SNEGSKA (reference sequence). The germline V and J ends were trimmed by 4 bases and 5 bases, with 11 bases remaining between them. The DNA of the CDR3 is TGCAGTGCTACGACCAACTGGGAGACCCAGTACTTC. Its protein product is CSATTNWETQYF.

The gene calls are TRBV11-2 and TRBJ2-2; the D gene is possibly TRBD1 (6 bases). There are 14 residues in the CDR3. Germline loops: CDR1 SGHAT, CDR2 FQNNGV. Trimming cost V 8 bases and J 5 bases, with 15 bases left between them. The CDR3 DNA is TGTGCCAGCGGCCCCAGGGGTTGGACCGGGGAGCTGTTTTTT. Translation gives CASGPRGWTGELFF.

This clonotype has ten or more counts. The chain recombines TRBV5-5 with TRBJ2-2; weak D call: TRBD2 (5 bases). Looked up from germline, CDR1 is SGHKS and CDR2 is YYEKEE (reference sequence). The CDR3 covers 15 residues. Deletions cut 2 bases from V and 1 base from J, with 9 bases between. The CDR3 region is CASSLASGNTGELFF. Here the CDR3 DNA reads TGTGCCAGCAGCTTAGCGAGCGGGAACACCGGGGAGCTGTTTTTT.

This clonotype was counted only a few times. The chain is built from TRBV28 and TRBJ2-5; D is possibly TRBD1 or TRBD2 (7 bases each). Germline loops: CDR1 MDHEN, CDR2 SYDVKM. Between the trimmed V and J ends, which lost 2 bases and 5 bases, there was a span of 18 bases. The CDR3 runs to 16 residues. The CDR3 protein is CASSLQGGGRRETQYF. DNA of the CDR3: TGTGCCAGCAGTTTACAGGGGGGGGGCCGCCGGGAGACCCAGTACTTC.

The gene calls are TRBV6-1 and TRBJ2-7, with 8 bases matching TRBD1. Germline V gives CDR1 MNHNS, CDR2 SASEGT. V was pared by 5 bases and J by 7 bases, with 13 bases of the junction left unmatched. The CDR3 contains 15 residues. The chain's CDR3 is CASSPTKETGEEQYF. The CDR3, as DNA: TGTGCCAGCAGTCCCACCAAGGAGACAGGGGAAGAGCAGTACTTC.

In its sample, this clonotype was seen a few times. The chain is built from TRBV6-2 or TRBV6-3 and TRBJ1-5; possible D gene TRBD1, 5 bases. Germline lookup yields CDR1 MNHEY and CDR2 SVGEGT. This CDR3 region has 15 residues. Between the trimmed V and J ends, which lost 3 bases and 7 bases, there was a span of 16 bases. CDR3 protein: CASSYLGQPGQPQHF. The CDR3 region has the DNA TGTGCCAGCAGTTATTTAGGACAACCGGGACAGCCCCAGCATTTT.

V gene TRBV6-2 or TRBV6-3 combines with J gene TRBJ2-3; D remains ambiguous. Trimming took off 7 bases at V and 4 bases at J, with 12 bases between the two ends. Germline CDR1 is MNHEY and CDR2 is SVGEGT. This CDR3 has 13 residues. CDR3 nucleotide sequence: TGTGCCAGCAATGACCACCGCGCAGATACGCAGTATTTT. The encoded protein is CASNDHRADTQYF.

Many counts were recorded for this clonotype. V and J are TRBV6-5 and TRBJ1-5, with 8 bases identical to TRBD1. CDR3 length equals 16 residues. Germline V CDR1 and CDR2: MNHEY, SVGAGI. The V segment lost 4 bases and the J segment 2 bases; nucleotides outside the gene matches: 7. This CDR3 is CASSLNAGQGNQPQHF. CDR3 sequence (DNA): TGTGCCAGCAGTTTAAACGCGGGACAGGGCAATCAGCCCCAGCATTTT.

This clonotype was picked up a small number of times. The chain recombines TRBV20-1 with TRBJ1-5; D is perhaps TRBD1 (5 bases). CDR1 and CDR2 from the germline V gene are DFQATT and SNEGSKA (reference sequence). This CDR3 contains 12 residues. Trimming stripped 5 bases from V and 7 bases from J, with 12 bases between. CDR3 DNA: TGCAGTGCTGGGAGGAGGGGACAGCCCCAGCATTTT. Protein product: CSAGRRGQPQHF.

In regard to this clonotype: At one end the junction does not follow the germline gene, possibly because of a read error. This rearrangement joins TRBV7-7 to TRBJ2-5; 8 nucleotides align to TRBD1. The CDR3 has 15 residues. Germline V lookup: CDR1 SSHAT, CDR2 FNYEAQ (reference sequence). CDR3 sequence: CASSLTQGAEETQYF. In DNA, the CDR3 is TGTGCTAGCAGCTTAACTCAGGGGGCCGAGGAGACCCAGTACTTC.

This clonotype was seen at least ten times. J is TRBJ1-2 and V is TRBV7-9; D uncertain. Between the trimmed V and J ends, which lost 3 bases and 2 bases, there was a span of 7 bases. The germline V gene has CDR1 SEHNR and CDR2 FQNEAQ (reference sequence). This CDR3 has 13 residues. The CDR3: CASSLTENYGYTF. As DNA, the CDR3 is TGTGCCAGCAGCTTGACGGAAAACTATGGCTACACCTTC.

This clonotype was seen only a few times. The gene calls are TRBV6-2 or TRBV6-3 and TRBJ1-6; 8 nucleotides line up with TRBD1. The CDR3 totals 15 residues. Trimming took 4 bases from V and 8 from J; bases not matched to a gene: 7. Germline loops: CDR1 MNHEY, CDR2 SVGEGT. CDR3 protein: CASSWTGTGYSPLHF. CDR3 sequence (DNA): TGTGCCAGCAGTTGGACCGGGACAGGTTATTCACCCCTCCACTTT.

The chain couples TRBV11-2 to TRBJ2-3, with D maybe TRBD1 (6 bases). The length of the CDR3 is 15 residues. Germline V gene data show CDR1 as SGHAT and CDR2 as FQNNGV. The V gene lost 5 bases and the J gene lost 3 bases, with 15 bases spanning the gap. For the CDR3, the DNA is TGTGCCAGCAGCAAGATACAGGGTAGTACAGATACGCAGTATTTT. As protein: CASSKIQGSTDTQYF.

There are a few counts of this clonotype. This sequence joins TRBV4-2 and TRBJ2-1, with no clear D. CDR1 and CDR2 (germline): LGHNA, YNFKEQ. The CDR3 sequence is 15 residues long. Trimming left V 1 base short and J 14 bases short, with 21 bases between. The CDR3 region has the DNA TGTGCCAGCAGCCAAGCTGATAACCTGAAGGGTTTGGAGTTCTTC. Its protein is CASSQADNLKGLEFF.

The table lists this clonotype with a few counts. This chain uses TRBV7-2 with TRBJ2-5; TRBD2 aligns across 11 bases. V was clipped by 5 bases and J by 4 bases; unmatched bases: 6. The CDR3 is 15 amino acids. CDR1 and CDR2 from the germline V gene are SGHTA and FQGNSA. In nucleotides, the CDR3 is TGTGCCAGCAGCCAATATAGCGGGAGGGCAGAGACCCAGTACTTC. Amino acids: CASSQYSGRAETQYF.

This clonotype was observed a handful of times. The V gene is TRBV15, the J gene TRBJ2-5, with D possibly TRBD2 on 6 matching bases. CDR1 LNHNV and CDR2 YYDKDF come from the germline V gene (reference sequence). V dropped 2 bases and J dropped 0 bases, with 10 bases sitting between them. There are 15 residues in the CDR3. CDR3 in amino acids: CATSRHRTNQETQYF. CDR3 coding DNA: TGTGCCACCAGCAGACACCGGACTAACCAAGAGACCCAGTACTTC.

This clonotype has only a few counts. The V call is TRBV11-2, the J call TRBJ1-4; D is unresolved. In germline, CDR1 is SGHAT, CDR2 FQNNGV. V was shortened by 5 bases and J by 5 bases, with 9 bases between the two germline ends. The CDR3 consists of 13 residues. DNA of the CDR3: TGTGCCAGCAGCGGGTCGTGGAATGAAAAACTGTTTTTT. Its protein is CASSGSWNEKLFF. Full variable domain (remainder filled in from reference TRBV11-2 and TRBJ1-4): EAGVAQSPRYKIIEKRQSVAFWCNPISGHATLYWYQQILGQGPKLLIQFQNNGVVDDSQLPKDRFSAERLKGVDSTLKIQPAKLEDSAVYLCASSGSWNEKLFFGSGTQLSVL.

This clonotype was counted between two and nine times. This chain joins TRBV2 and TRBJ2-3, with D unresolved. V was clipped by 4 bases and J by 2 bases, with 13 bases between them. CDR1 is SNHLY, CDR2 FYNNEI, per germline. This CDR3 comprises 15 residues. CDR3 DNA sequence: TGTGCCAGCAGTGTAGTAGACCTGATCACAGATACGCAGTATTTT. This encodes CASSVVDLITDTQYF.

This clonotype was detected a few times. The V and J genes are TRBV24-1 and TRBJ2-5, with D hard to call. The V and J ends lost 4 bases and 5 bases respectively, with 10 bases between them. CDR1 and CDR2 from the germline V gene are KGHDR and SFDVKD. There are 13 residues in the CDR3. The CDR3 DNA reads TGTGCCACCAGTGACCGTAGTTCGGAGACCCAGTACTTC. This encodes CATSDRSSETQYF.

CDR3: CASSPRPGLGNEQYF. CDR3 DNA: TGCGCCAGCAGCCCCCGACCCGGGCTCGGGAACGAGCAGTACTTC. V usage is TRBV5-1 and J usage is TRBJ2-7; D might be TRBD2 (5 bases). The CDR3 spans 15 residues. The V and J ends lost 4 bases and 5 bases respectively, with 19 bases between them. CDR1 and CDR2 from the germline V gene are SGHRS and YFSETQ.

The V gene is TRBV7-9, the J gene TRBJ2-7; D not resolved. CDR1 SEHNR and CDR2 FQNEAQ come from the germline V gene (reference sequence). CDR3 length: 13 amino acids. V lost 4 bases and J lost 5, with 12 bases in between. The CDR3 loop is CASSSSLRHEQYF. The CDR3 region has the DNA TGTGCCAGCAGCTCCTCGCTGCGCCACGAGCAGTACTTC.